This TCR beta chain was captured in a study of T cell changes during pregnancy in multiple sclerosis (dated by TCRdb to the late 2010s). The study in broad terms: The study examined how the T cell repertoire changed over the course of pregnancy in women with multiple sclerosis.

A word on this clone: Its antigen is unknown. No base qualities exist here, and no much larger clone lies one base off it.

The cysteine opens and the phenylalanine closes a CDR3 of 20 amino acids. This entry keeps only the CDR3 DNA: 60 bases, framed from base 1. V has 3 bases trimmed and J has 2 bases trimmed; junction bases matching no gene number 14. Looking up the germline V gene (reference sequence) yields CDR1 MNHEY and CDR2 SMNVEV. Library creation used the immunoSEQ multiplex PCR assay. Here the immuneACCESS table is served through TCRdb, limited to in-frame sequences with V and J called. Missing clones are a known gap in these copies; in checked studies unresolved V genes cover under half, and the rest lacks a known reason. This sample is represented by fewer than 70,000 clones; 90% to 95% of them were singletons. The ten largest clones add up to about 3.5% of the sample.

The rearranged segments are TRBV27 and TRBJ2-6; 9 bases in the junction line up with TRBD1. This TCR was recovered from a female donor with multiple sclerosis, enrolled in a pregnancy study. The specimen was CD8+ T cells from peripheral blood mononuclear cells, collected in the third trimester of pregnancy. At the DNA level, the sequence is TGTGCCAGCAGTTTCCAGAAAGGGGGACAGGGCACCCCTGGGGCCAACGTCCTGACTTTC. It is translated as CASSFQKGGQGTPGANVLTF. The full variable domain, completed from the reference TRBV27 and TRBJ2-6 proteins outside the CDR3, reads EAQVTQNPRYLITVTGKKLTVTCSQNMNHEYMSWYRQDPGLGLRQIYYSMNVEVTDKGDVPEGYKVSRKEKRNFPLILESPSPNQTSLYFCASSFQKGGQGTPGANVLTFGAGSRLTVL.